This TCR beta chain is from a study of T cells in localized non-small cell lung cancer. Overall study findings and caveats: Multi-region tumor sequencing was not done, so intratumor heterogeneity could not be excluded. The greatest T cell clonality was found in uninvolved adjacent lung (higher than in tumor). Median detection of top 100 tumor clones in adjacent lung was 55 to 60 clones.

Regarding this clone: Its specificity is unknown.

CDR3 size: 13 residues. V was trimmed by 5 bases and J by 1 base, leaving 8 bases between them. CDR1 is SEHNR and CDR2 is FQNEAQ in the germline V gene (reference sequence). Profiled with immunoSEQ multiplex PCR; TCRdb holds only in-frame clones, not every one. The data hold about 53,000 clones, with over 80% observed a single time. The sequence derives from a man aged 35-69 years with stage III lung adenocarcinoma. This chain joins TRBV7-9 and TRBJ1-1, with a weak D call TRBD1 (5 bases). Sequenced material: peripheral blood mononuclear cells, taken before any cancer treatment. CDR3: CASSPTANTEAFF. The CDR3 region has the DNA TGTGCCAGCAGCCCGACAGCGAACACTGAAGCTTTCTTT.